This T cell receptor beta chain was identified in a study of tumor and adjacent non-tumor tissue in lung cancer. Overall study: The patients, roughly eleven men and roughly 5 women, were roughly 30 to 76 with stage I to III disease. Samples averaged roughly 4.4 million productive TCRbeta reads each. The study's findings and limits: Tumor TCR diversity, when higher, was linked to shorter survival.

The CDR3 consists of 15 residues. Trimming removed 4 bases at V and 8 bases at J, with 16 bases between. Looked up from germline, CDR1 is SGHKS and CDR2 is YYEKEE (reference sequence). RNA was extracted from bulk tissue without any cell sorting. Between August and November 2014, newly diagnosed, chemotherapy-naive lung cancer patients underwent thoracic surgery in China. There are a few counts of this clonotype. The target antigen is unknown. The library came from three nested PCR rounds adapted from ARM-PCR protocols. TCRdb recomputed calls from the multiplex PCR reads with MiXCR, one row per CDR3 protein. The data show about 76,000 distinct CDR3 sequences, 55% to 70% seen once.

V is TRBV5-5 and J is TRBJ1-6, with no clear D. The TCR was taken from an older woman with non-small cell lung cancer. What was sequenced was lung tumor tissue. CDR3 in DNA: TGTGCCAGCAGCCTGGATAACGAATGGGATTCACCCCTCCACTTT. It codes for CASSLDNEWDSPLHF.